This T cell receptor (beta chain) was captured in a study of blood T cell repertoires in COVID-19 (dated by TCRdb to the early 2020s). With respect to the entire study: Samples from collaborators originated in the United States, Italy and Spain and spanned both the acute and convalescent phases of COVID-19. The material from the prospective study consisted of cDNA or gDNA derived from T cells, B-cell-depleted T cells, or PBMCs. The dataset comprised deeply sampled blood TCRbeta repertoires from subjects exposed to, actively infected with, or recovered from COVID-19. The repertoires were released in a freely available public database intended as a resource for research on the immune response to SARS-CoV-2. The samples were drawn from two sources: the first 160 participants of the ongoing ImmuneRACE study, and 950 to 1,500 subjects contributed by 6 global collaborators. A de-identified subject ID, COVID-19 status, age in years and sex were almost always included in the sample metadata. Where HLA class I and class II types were available, the types were taken from metadata supplied by the sample provider, not from assay-based typing. Broad study findings and their caveats: Clinical and demographic metadata were provided uncurated, with the amount varying by source and participant.

Participants in the prospective study were aged 18 to 89 years, lived in about two dozen United States geographic areas, and enrolled through a virtual design. Cohort assignment in the prospective study relied on participant-reported clinical history from a screening survey and a study questionnaire. For ImmuneRACE Cohort 3, a participant was defined as recovered based on two consecutive negative NP/OP PCR tests, clearance by a healthcare professional, or resolution of symptoms. In the prospective study, whole blood, serum and a nasopharyngeal or oropharyngeal swab were collected from each participant by mobile phlebotomists. Prospective study participants could optionally give additional blood draws and questionnaires over a roughly 2-month period. Before DNA extraction, prospective study blood samples were shipped either frozen or at room temperature. The immunoSEQ Assay, a bias-controlled multiplex PCR, was used to amplify TCRbeta CDR3 regions from genomic DNA. The authors' pipeline ran thus. Within the assay, amplification of reference gene primers was used to estimate how many nucleated cells each sample contained. To quantify the absolute abundance of each unique TCRbeta CDR3 rearrangement, sequence reads were collapsed and filtered. For each sample, productive Simpson clonality was calculated by taking the square root of Simpson's diversity index across productive rearrangements. TCRdb limited this immuneACCESS table to in-frame rearrangements with V and J called. A share of clones is missing; checked studies link under half to unresolved V genes, and the rest is unexplained. The V and J calls and clone size are taken from that table; D and trimming were inferred from the DNA. This sample holds about 310,000 clones; approximately 89% were observed only once. The ten largest clones take up about 9.5% of the sample.

Notes on this clone: There is no known antigen for this receptor. No qualities accompany the bases; no much larger clone lies one base away.

The germline ends are 9 bases apart after V is trimmed by 3 bases and J by 1 base. The CDR3 measures 14 amino acids from cysteine to phenylalanine. Of the read, only the CDR3 DNA is kept; its 42 bases are in frame from base 1. CDR1 and CDR2 are read off the germline V gene as SGHTA and FQGNSA. The sample comprised PBMCs or T cells enriched from blood (not recorded which). The origin of this receptor is a woman aged 40 to 55 who had recovered from COVID-19. Here the chain combines TRBV7-2 and TRBJ1-2; D gene: possibly TRBD1, on 6 matching bases. The DNA is TGTGCCAGCAGCTTCGAACAGGGTAACTATGGCTACACCTTC. The translation is CASSFEQGNYGYTF.